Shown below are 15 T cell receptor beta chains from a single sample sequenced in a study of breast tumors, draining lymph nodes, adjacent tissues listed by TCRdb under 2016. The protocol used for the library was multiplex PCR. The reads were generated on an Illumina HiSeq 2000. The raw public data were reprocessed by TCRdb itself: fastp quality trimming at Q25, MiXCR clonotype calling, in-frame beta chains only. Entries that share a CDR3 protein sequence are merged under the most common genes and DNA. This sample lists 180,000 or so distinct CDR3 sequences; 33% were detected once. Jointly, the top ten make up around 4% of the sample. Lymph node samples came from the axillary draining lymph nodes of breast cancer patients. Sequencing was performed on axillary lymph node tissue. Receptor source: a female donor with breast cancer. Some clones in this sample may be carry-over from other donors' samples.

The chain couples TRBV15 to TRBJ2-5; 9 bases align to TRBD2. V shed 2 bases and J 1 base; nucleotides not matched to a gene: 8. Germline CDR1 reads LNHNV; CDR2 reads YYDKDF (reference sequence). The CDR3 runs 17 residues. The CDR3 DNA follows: TGTGCCACCAGCAGAAGGGGTAGCGGGAGCAGCCAAGAGACCCAGTACTTC. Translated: CATSRRGSGSSQETQYF.

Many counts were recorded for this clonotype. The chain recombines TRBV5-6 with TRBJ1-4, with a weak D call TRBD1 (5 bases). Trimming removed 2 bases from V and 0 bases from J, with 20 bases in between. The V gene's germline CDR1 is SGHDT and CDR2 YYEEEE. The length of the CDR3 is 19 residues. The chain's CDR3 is CASSFAQGPYSATNEKLFF. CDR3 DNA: TGTGCCAGCAGCTTCGCCCAGGGTCCGTATAGTGCAACTAATGAAAAACTGTTTTTT.

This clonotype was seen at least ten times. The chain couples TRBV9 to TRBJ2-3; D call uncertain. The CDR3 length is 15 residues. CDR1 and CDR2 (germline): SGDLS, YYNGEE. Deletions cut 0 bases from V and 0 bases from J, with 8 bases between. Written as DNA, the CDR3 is TGTGCCAGCAGCGTAGGCACCTCTAGCACAGATACGCAGTATTTT. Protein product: CASSVGTSSTDTQYF.

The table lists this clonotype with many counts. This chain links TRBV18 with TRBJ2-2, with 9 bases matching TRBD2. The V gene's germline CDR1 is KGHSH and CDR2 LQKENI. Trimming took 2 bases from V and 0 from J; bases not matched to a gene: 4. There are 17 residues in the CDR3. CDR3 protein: CASSPRREGPNTGELFF. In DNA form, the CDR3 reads TGTGCCAGCTCACCAAGGCGGGAGGGGCCGAACACCGGGGAGCTGTTTTTT. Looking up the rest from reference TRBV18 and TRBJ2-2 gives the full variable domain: NAGVMQNPRHLVRRRGQEARLRCSPMKGHSHVYWYRQLPEEGLKFMVYLQKENIIDESGMPKERFSAEFPKEGPSILRIQQVVRGDSAAYFCASSPRREGPNTGELFFGEGSRLTVL.

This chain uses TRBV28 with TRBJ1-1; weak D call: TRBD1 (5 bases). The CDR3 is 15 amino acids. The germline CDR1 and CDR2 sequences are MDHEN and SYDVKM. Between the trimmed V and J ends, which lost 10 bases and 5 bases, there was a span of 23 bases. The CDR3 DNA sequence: TGTGCCACGGGCTCGGCGGGGACGGGGAGAACTGAAGCTTTCTTT. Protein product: CATGSAGTGRTEAFF.

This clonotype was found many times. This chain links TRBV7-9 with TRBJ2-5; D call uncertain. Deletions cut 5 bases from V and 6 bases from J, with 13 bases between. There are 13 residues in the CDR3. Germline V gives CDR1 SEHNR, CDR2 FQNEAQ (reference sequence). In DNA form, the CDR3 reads TGTGCCAGCAGCCCTTCTTCCAGTAAGACCCAGTACTTC. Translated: CASSPSSSKTQYF. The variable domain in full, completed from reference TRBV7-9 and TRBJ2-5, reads DTGVSQNPRHKITKRGQNVTFRCDPISEHNRLYWYRQTLGQGPEFLTYFQNEAQLEKSRLLSDRFSAERPKGSFSTLEIQRTEQGDSAMYLCASSPSSSKTQYFGPGTRLLVL.

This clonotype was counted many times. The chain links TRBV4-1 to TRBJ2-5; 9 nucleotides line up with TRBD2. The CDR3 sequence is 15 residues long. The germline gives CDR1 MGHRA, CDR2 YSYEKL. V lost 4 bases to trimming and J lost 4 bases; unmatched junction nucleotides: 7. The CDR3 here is CASSLLAGPGETQYF. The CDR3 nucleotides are TGCGCCAGCAGCCTCCTAGCGGGGCCGGGAGAGACCCAGTACTTC.

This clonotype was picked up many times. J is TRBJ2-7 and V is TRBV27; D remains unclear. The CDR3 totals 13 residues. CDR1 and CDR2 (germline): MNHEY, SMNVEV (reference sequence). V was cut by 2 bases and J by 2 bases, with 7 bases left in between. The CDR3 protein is CASSLRVPYEQYF. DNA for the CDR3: TGTGCCAGCAGTTTAAGAGTCCCCTACGAGCAGTACTTC.

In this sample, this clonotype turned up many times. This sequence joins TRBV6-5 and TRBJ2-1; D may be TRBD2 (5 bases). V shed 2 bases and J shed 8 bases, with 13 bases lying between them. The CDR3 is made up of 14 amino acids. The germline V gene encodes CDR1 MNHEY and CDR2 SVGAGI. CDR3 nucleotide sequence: TGTGCCAGCAGTTACACTATCGCGAGGGATGAGCAGTTCTTC. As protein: CASSYTIARDEQFF.

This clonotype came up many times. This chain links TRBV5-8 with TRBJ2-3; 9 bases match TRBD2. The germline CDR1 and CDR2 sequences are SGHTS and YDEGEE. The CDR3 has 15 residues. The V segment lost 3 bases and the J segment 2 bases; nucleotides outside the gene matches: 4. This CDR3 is CASSSSGDITDTQYF. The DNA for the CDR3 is TGTGCCAGCAGCTCTAGCGGGGATATCACAGATACGCAGTATTTT.

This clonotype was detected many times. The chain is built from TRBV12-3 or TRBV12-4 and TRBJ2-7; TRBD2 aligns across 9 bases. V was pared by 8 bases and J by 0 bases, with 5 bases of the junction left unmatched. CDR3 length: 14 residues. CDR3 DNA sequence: TGTGCCAGCGCAAGCGGGGGGAGCTCCTACGAGCAGTACTTC. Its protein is CASASGGSSYEQYF.

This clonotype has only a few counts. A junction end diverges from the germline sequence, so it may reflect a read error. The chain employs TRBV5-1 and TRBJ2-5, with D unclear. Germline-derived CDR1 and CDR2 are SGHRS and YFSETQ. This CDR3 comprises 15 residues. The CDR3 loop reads CASSLGARDHETQYF. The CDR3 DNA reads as TGCGCCAGCAGCTTGGGGGCTCGAGACCACGAGACCCAGTACTTC.

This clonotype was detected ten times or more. CDR3 sequence: CAIRALSGGMESSYNEQFF. CDR3 nucleotides: TGTGCCATCAGGGCCCTATCGGGAGGGATGGAGAGCTCCTACAATGAGCAGTTCTTC. V and J are TRBV10-3 and TRBJ2-1; 8 positions match TRBD2. V shed 6 bases and J 0 bases; nucleotides not matched to a gene: 16. The CDR3 has 19 amino acids. Germline CDR1 and CDR2: ENHRY and SYGVKD.

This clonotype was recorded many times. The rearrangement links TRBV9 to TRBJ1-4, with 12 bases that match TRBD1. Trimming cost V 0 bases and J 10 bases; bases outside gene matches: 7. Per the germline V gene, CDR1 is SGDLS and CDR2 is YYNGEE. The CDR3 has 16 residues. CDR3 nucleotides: TGTGCCAGCAGCGTAGATGGGACAGGGGGCGAAGGAAAACTGTTTTTT. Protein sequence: CASSVDGTGGEGKLFF. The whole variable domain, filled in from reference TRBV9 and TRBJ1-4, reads DSGVTQTPKHLITATGQRVTLRCSPRSGDLSVYWYQQSLDQGLQFLIQYYNGEERAKGNILERFSAQQFPDLHSELNLSSLELGDSALYFCASSVDGTGGEGKLFFGSGTQLSVL.

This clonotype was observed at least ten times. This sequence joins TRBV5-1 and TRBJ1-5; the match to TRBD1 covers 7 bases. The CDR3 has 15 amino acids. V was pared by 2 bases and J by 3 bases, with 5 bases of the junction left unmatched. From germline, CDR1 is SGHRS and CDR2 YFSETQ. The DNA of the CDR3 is TGCGCCAGCAGCTTTGACAGGGCTAACAATCAGCCCCAGCATTTT. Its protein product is CASSFDRANNQPQHF. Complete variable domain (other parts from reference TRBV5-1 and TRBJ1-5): KAGVTQTPRYLIKTRGQQVTLSCSPISGHRSVSWYQQTPGQGLQFLFEYFSETQRNKGNFPGRFSGRQFSNSRSEMNVSTLELGDSALYLCASSFDRANNQPQHFGDGTRLSIL.